These 25 T cell receptor beta chains came from one sample sequenced in a study of cytotoxic CD8 clonotypes in ibrutinib-treated CLL. Assay: immunoSEQ multiplex PCR; the TCRdb copy retains only in-frame clones and omits some. This repertoire shows 130,000 to 150,000 clones, less than 95% found once; its top ten account for more than 10%. Specimen: PBMCs, collected after 12 months of ibrutinib treatment. The receptor set was obtained from a human donor with chronic lymphocytic leukemia.

Written as DNA, the CDR3 is TGTGCCAGTAGACTTGACCGGGACTCTGGAAACACCATATATTTT. Protein: CASRLDRDSGNTIYF. The chain joins TRBV19 to TRBJ1-3; D not certain. The CDR3 runs 15 residues. V lost 6 bases and J 0 bases, leaving 12 bases between the germline ends. Germline CDR1 and CDR2: LNHDA and SQIVND (reference sequence).

The chain employs TRBV28 and TRBJ1-4, with D possibly TRBD1 on 5 matching bases. Germline V gene data show CDR1 as MDHEN and CDR2 as SYDVKM. The CDR3 spans 17 residues. The V end lost 2 bases, the J end lost 10 bases, and 23 bases lay between the germline ends. As DNA, the CDR3 is TGTGCCAGCAGTTTAGGGGGTAGTAGGGGAGGGTCTGGAAAACTGTTTTTT. Protein product: CASSLGGSRGGSGKLFF.

CDR3 amino acids: CASSSSVSRASGANVLTF. The CDR3 DNA reads TGTGCCAGCAGTTCCTCTGTATCGCGCGCCTCTGGGGCCAACGTCCTGACTTTC. This sequence joins TRBV28 and TRBJ2-6, with no clear D. Germline CDR1 and CDR2: MDHEN and SYDVKM. This CDR3 spans 18 amino acids. Trimming removed 4 bases from V and 0 bases from J, with 16 bases in between. The full variable domain, rest sourced from reference TRBV28 and TRBJ2-6, is DVKVTQSSRYLVKRTGEKVFLECVQDMDHENMFWYRQDPGLGLRLIYFSYDVKMKEKGDIPEGYSVSREKKERFSLILESASTNQTSMYLCASSSSVSRASGANVLTFGAGSRLTVL.

The rearrangement uses TRBV11-2 and TRBJ2-7; 8 nucleotides agree with TRBD2. The CDR3 loop spans 19 amino acids. V gave up 0 bases and J gave up 4 bases; unmatched junction bases: 17. CDR1 and CDR2 from the germline V gene are SGHAT and FQNNGV. The CDR3 here is CASSLDYPWLAGARYEQYF. DNA of the CDR3: TGTGCCAGCAGCTTAGATTACCCCTGGCTAGCGGGCGCGAGATACGAGCAGTACTTC.

This CDR3 reads CAIRGGEEDEQFF. The CDR3 DNA is TGTGCCATCAGGGGGGGCGAGGAGGATGAGCAGTTCTTC. V gene TRBV10-3 combines with J gene TRBJ2-1; tentatively, D is TRBD1 or TRBD2 (6 bases each). The V end lost 6 bases, the J end lost 8 bases, and 14 bases lay between the germline ends. Per the germline V gene, CDR1 is ENHRY and CDR2 is SYGVKD. The CDR3 spans 13 residues.

V usage is TRBV6-6 and J usage is TRBJ2-7; unclear D gene. The CDR3 runs to 13 residues. Per the germline V gene, CDR1 is MNHNY and CDR2 is SVGAGI (reference sequence). Trimming pared 5 bases from V and 5 bases from J, leaving 13 bases between. CDR3 amino acids: CASSGPLGHEQYF. Written as DNA, the CDR3 is TGTGCCAGCAGTGGGCCACTGGGCCACGAGCAGTACTTC.

The rearrangement uses TRBV28 and TRBJ2-7; D gene unclear. CDR1 MDHEN and CDR2 SYDVKM come from the germline V gene. Trimming removed 5 bases from V and 0 bases from J, with 17 bases in between. This CDR3 region has 16 residues. The CDR3 nucleotides are TGTGCCAGCAGTGGATTGGACGGCTATACCTCCTACGAGCAGTACTTC. Translation gives CASSGLDGYTSYEQYF.

This chain connects TRBV7-2 to TRBJ2-7; perhaps TRBD2 as D (6 bases). The CDR3 sequence is 14 residues long. Looked up from germline, CDR1 is SGHTA and CDR2 is FQGNSA. V was trimmed by 3 bases and J by 5 bases, leaving 14 bases between them. The CDR3 DNA is TGTGCCAGCAGCTTTTCCGGAGGGGCCGACGAGCAGTACTTC. Amino acid sequence: CASSFSGGADEQYF.

This sequence joins TRBV18 and TRBJ1-5; possible D gene TRBD1, 5 bases. V lost 1 base to trimming and J lost 7 bases, with 14 bases between them. Germline CDR1 reads KGHSH; CDR2 reads LQKENI. CDR3 size: 15 residues. The CDR3 DNA is TGTGCCAGCTCACCACAGCAGGGAGCGAGGCAGCCCCAGCATTTT. This encodes CASSPQQGARQPQHF.

The gene calls are TRBV12-5 and TRBJ2-1, with 10 positions matching TRBD2. Germline CDR1 is LGHNT and CDR2 is FRNRAP. The V and J ends lost 2 bases and 1 base, in that order; junction bases with no gene match: 8. CDR3 size: 18 residues. The chain's CDR3 is CASGLFLAGDPSYNEQFF. CDR3 nucleotides: TGTGCTAGTGGTTTGTTTCTAGCGGGAGACCCATCCTACAATGAGCAGTTCTTC.

The chain couples TRBV27 to TRBJ2-3; the D is unclear. Germline V CDR1 and CDR2: MNHEY, SMNVEV (reference sequence). The CDR3 runs to 16 residues. V lost 2 bases and J lost 3, with 15 bases in between. Here the CDR3 reads CASSLTRRASTDTQYF. The CDR3 DNA follows: TGTGCCAGCAGTTTAACCCGACGGGCTAGTACAGATACGCAGTATTTT.

The gene calls are TRBV5-1 and TRBJ2-7; TRBD2 agrees at 9 bases. The germline CDR1 and CDR2 sequences are SGHRS and YFSETQ. J lost 6 bases, V lost 1 base, and 8 bases had no gene match. This CDR3 contains 15 residues. CDR3 sequence reads: CASSLLGGRAVEQYF. The CDR3 DNA follows: TGCGCCAGCAGCTTGCTGGGCGGGAGGGCCGTCGAGCAGTACTTC.

The chain carries TRBV29-1 and TRBJ2-5, with D perhaps matching TRBD2 (5 bases). The CDR3 has 13 amino acids. Germline V gene data show CDR1 as SQVTM and CDR2 as ANQGSEA. Trimming removed 2 bases at V and 0 bases at J, with 7 bases between. The CDR3 spells CSVEQRHQETQYF. DNA for the CDR3: TGCAGCGTTGAACAGCGGCACCAAGAGACCCAGTACTTC.

V and J are TRBV6-5 and TRBJ2-7, with D possibly TRBD2 on 6 matching bases. V was cut by 0 bases and J by 3 bases, with 15 bases left in between. The CDR3 has 16 amino acids. Looked up from germline, CDR1 is MNHEY and CDR2 is SVGAGI. CDR3 sequence: CASSYSDAGMVYEQYF. In DNA, the CDR3 is TGTGCCAGCAGTTACTCCGACGCGGGAATGGTCTACGAGCAGTACTTC.

This clone occurred a few times. The chain combines TRBV11-2 with TRBJ2-2; D unresolved. The V end lost 1 base, the J end lost 1 base, and 4 bases lay between the germline ends. CDR3 size: 14 residues. CDR1 and CDR2 from the germline V gene are SGHAT and FQNNGV. CDR3 in amino acids: CASSLGWNTGELFF. The DNA for the CDR3 is TGTGCCAGCAGCTTAGGTTGGAACACCGGGGAGCTGTTTTTT.

This chain connects TRBV27 to TRBJ2-1; weak D call: TRBD2 (6 bases). Trimming removed 5 bases from V and 0 bases from J, with 11 bases in between. CDR1 is MNHEY, CDR2 SMNVEV, per germline (reference sequence). The CDR3 covers 15 residues. The DNA for the CDR3 is TGTGCCAGCAGTCCCGGGACTCCCTCCTACAATGAGCAGTTCTTC. It specifies CASSPGTPSYNEQFF.

J is TRBJ2-5 and V is TRBV19; 9 bases align to TRBD1. Germline trimming cut 5 bases from V and 5 bases from J; bases unmatched to any gene: 3. The germline gives CDR1 LNHDA, CDR2 SQIVND (reference sequence). The CDR3 loop spans 13 amino acids. The CDR3 spells CASSQTGGETQYF. CDR3 nucleotides: TGTGCCAGTAGTCAAACAGGGGGCGAGACCCAGTACTTC. Based on the CDR3 plus reference TRBV19 and TRBJ2-5, the full variable domain is DGGITQSPKYLFRKEGQNVTLSCEQNLNHDAMYWYRQDPGQGLRLIYYSQIVNDFQKGDIAEGYSVSREKKESFPLTVTSAQKNPTAFYLCASSQTGGETQYFGPGTRLLVL.

The chain joins TRBV20-1 to TRBJ2-5; D unresolved. This CDR3 contains 11 residues. Looked up from germline, CDR1 is DFQATT and CDR2 is SNEGSKA (reference sequence). Trimming removed 3 bases from V and 3 bases from J, with 5 bases in between. CDR3 loop: CSARPEETQYF. The CDR3 DNA reads as TGCAGTGCTAGGCCAGAAGAGACCCAGTACTTC.

The chain links TRBV18 to TRBJ2-3; possibly TRBD1 or TRBD2 for D (5 bases each). The CDR3 has 15 residues. The germline V and J ends were trimmed by 6 bases and 1 base, with 14 bases remaining between them. CDR1 KGHSH and CDR2 LQKENI come from the germline V gene. CDR3 in amino acids: CASSFGTTGTDTQYF. The CDR3 DNA is TGTGCCAGCTCGTTCGGGACGACCGGCACAGATACGCAGTATTTT.

The genes are TRBV9 and TRBJ2-1; a possible D gene is TRBD2 (5 bases). V was pared by 4 bases and J by 10 bases, with 12 bases between. The CDR3 extends over 12 amino acids. In germline, CDR1 is SGDLS, CDR2 YYNGEE. The CDR3 here is CASSSRTGEQFF. As DNA, the CDR3 is TGTGCCAGCAGCTCGCGGACGGGGGAGCAGTTCTTC.

The genes are TRBV7-2 and TRBJ2-7; 8 positions agree with TRBD2. CDR1 is SGHTA and CDR2 is FQGNSA in the germline V gene. This CDR3 has 15 amino acids. V gave up 3 bases and J gave up 2 bases; unmatched junction bases: 6. The CDR3 nucleotides read TGTGCCAGCAGCTTCTCCTCGGGGGGGCCCTACGAGCAGTACTTC. This sequence encodes CASSFSSGGPYEQYF.

In this sample, this clone turned up a few times. The chain is built from TRBV28 and TRBJ1-5; 7 bases match TRBD1. V gave up 1 base and J gave up 0 bases; unmatched junction bases: 6. This CDR3 region has 17 residues. Germline values: CDR1 MDHEN, CDR2 SYDVKM. The CDR3 here is CASSLLTGLTSNQPQHF. CDR3 in DNA: TGTGCCAGCAGTTTATTGACAGGGCTTACTAGCAATCAGCCCCAGCATTTT.

V is TRBV5-1 and J is TRBJ2-1, with TRBD1 identical over 7 bases. This CDR3 is 14 amino acids long. Germline assignment: CDR1 SGHRS and CDR2 YFSETQ. J lost 5 bases, V lost 4 bases, and 6 bases had no gene match. In nucleotides, the CDR3 is TGCGCCAGCAGCCAAGGGGGACAGCACAATGAGCAGTTCTTC. As protein: CASSQGGQHNEQFF. The full variable domain, completed using reference TRBV5-1 and TRBJ2-1, is KAGVTQTPRYLIKTRGQQVTLSCSPISGHRSVSWYQQTPGQGLQFLFEYFSETQRNKGNFPGRFSGRQFSNSRSEMNVSTLELGDSALYLCASSQGGQHNEQFFGPGTRLTVL.

The chain employs TRBV5-4 and TRBJ1-2; D unresolved. Germline loops: CDR1 SGHNT, CDR2 YYREEE (reference sequence). This CDR3 is built from 16 residues. V lost 4 bases and J lost 5, with 21 bases in between. CDR3 region: CASSQDLTALRYGYTF. CDR3 nucleotide sequence: TGTGCCAGCAGCCAAGATCTGACCGCTCTTCGGTATGGCTACACCTTC.

For the CDR3, the DNA is TGTGCCAGCAGCAGAGAGACCCAGTACTTC. This translates into CASSRETQYF. The chain recombines TRBV21-1 with TRBJ2-5. TRBV21-1 is listed as a pseudogene. The CDR3 contains 10 residues.